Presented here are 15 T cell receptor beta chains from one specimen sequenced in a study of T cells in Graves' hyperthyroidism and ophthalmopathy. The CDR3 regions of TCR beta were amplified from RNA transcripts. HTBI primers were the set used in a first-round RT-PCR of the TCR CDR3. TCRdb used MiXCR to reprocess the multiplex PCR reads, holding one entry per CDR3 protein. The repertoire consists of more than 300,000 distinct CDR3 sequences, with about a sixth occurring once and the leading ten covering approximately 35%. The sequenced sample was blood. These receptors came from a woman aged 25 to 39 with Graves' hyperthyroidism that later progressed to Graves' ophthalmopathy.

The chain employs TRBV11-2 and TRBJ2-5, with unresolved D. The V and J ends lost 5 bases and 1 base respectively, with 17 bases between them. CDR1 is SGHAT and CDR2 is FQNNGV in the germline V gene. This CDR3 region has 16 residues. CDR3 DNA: TGTGCCAGCAGCCCACAATCAGGCGCCAGCCAAGAGACCCAGTACTTC. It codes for CASSPQSGASQETQYF. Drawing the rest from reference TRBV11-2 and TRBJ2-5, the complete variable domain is EAGVAQSPRYKIIEKRQSVAFWCNPISGHATLYWYQQILGQGPKLLIQFQNNGVVDDSQLPKDRFSAERLKGVDSTLKIQPAKLEDSAVYLCASSPQSGASQETQYFGPGTRLLVL.

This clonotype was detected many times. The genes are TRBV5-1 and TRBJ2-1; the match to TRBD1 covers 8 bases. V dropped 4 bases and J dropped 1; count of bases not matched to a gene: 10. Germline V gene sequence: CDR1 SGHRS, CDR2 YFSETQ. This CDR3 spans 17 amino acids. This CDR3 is CASSPGQGPRSYNEQFF. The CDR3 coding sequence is TGCGCCAGCAGCCCAGGACAGGGTCCAAGATCCTACAATGAGCAGTTCTTC.

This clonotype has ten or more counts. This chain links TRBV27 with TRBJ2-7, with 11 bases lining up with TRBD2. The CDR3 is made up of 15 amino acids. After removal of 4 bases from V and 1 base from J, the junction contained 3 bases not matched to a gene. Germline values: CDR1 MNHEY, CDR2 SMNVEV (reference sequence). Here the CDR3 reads CASSSLAGGSYEQYF. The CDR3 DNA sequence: TGTGCCAGCAGTTCTCTAGCGGGAGGTTCCTACGAGCAGTACTTC.

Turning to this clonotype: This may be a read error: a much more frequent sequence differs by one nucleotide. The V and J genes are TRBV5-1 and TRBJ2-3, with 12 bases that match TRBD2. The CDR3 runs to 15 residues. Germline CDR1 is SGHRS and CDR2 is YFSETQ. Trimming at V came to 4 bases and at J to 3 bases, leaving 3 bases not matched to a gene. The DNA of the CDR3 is TGCGCCAGCAGCACCGGACTAGCGGGAACAGATACGCAGTATTTT. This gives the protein CASSTGLAGTDTQYF.

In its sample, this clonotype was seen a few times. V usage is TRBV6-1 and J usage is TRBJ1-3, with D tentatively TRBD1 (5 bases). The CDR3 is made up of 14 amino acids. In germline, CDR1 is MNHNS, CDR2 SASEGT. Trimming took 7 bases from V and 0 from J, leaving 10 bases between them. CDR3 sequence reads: CASIQTASGNTIYF. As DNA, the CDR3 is TGTGCCAGCATTCAGACAGCCTCTGGAAACACCATATATTTT.

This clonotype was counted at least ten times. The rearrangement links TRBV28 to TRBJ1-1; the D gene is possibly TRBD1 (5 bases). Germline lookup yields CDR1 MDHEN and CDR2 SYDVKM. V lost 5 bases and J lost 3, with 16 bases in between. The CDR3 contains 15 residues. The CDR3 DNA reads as TGTGCCAGCAGTCCTCACGAGACAGCGCACACTGAAGCTTTCTTT. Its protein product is CASSPHETAHTEAFF.

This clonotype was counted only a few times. The CDR3 sequence is CSVGAPGLKSTDTQYF. Here the CDR3 DNA reads TGCAGCGTTGGGGCACCGGGACTCAAGAGCACAGATACGCAGTATTTT. The rearrangement links TRBV29-1 to TRBJ2-3; D might be TRBD2 (6 bases). Germline CDR1 is SQVTM and CDR2 is ANQGSEA. The CDR3 is 16 amino acids. Trimming stripped 4 bases from V and 0 bases from J, with 17 bases between.

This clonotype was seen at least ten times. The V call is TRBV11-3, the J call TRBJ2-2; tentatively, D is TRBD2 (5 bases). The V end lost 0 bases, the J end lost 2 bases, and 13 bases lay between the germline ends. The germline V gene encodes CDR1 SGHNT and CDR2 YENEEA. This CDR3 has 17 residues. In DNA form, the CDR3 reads TGTGCCAGCAGCTTAGAACCGAGCGGAGTAAACACCGGGGAGCTGTTTTTT. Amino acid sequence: CASSLEPSGVNTGELFF.

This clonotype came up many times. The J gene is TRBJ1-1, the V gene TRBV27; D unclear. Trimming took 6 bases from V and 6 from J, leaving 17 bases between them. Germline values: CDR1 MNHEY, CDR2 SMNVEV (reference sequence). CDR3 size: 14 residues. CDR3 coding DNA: TGTGCCAGCAGATCGGAGATCGTGGTCCCTGAAGCTTTCTTT. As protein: CASRSEIVVPEAFF.

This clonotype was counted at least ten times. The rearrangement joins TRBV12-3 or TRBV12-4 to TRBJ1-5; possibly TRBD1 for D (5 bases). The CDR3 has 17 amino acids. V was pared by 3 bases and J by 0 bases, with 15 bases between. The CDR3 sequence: CASSFGGKLYSNQPQHF. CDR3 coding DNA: TGTGCCAGCAGTTTTGGGGGAAAACTGTATAGCAATCAGCCCCAGCATTTT.

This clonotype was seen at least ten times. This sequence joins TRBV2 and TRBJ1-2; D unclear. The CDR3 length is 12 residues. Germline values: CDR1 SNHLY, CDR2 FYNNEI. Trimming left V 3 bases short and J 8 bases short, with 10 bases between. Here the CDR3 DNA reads TGTGCCAGCAGTGACGGGCACTGGGGCTACACCTTC. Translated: CASSDGHWGYTF.

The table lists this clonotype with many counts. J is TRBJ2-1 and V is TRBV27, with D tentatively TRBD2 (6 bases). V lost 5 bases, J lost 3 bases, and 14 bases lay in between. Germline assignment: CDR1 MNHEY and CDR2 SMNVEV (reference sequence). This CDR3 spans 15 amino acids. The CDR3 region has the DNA TGTGCCAGCAGTATCGGGACTCTTAACTACAATGAGCAGTTCTTC. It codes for CASSIGTLNYNEQFF.

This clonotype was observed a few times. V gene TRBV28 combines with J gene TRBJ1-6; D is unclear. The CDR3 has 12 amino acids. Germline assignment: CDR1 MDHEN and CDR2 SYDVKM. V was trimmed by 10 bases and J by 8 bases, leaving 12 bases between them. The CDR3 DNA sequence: TGTGCCACCAGAGGGTTTCATTCACCCCTCCACTTT. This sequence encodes CATRGFHSPLHF. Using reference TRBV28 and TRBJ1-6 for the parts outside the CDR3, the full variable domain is DVKVTQSSRYLVKRTGEKVFLECVQDMDHENMFWYRQDPGLGLRLIYFSYDVKMKEKGDIPEGYSVSREKKERFSLILESASTNQTSMYLCATRGFHSPLHFGNGTRLTVT.

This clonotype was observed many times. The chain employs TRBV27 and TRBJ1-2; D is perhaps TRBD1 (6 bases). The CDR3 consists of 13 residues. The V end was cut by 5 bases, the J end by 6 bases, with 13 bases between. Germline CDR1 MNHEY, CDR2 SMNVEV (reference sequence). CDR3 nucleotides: TGTGCCAGCAGTGCGACAGGAACCGATGGCTACACCTTC. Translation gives CASSATGTDGYTF.

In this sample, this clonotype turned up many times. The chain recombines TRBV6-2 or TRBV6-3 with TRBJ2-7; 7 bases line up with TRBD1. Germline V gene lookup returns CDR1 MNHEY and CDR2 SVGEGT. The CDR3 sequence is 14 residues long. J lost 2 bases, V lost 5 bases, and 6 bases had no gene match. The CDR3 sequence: CASSAPGQPYEQYF. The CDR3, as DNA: TGTGCCAGCAGTGCACCGGGACAGCCCTACGAGCAGTACTTC.